This T cell receptor (beta chain) is drawn from a study of T cells in Graves' hyperthyroidism and ophthalmopathy. This clonotype showed up many times. Authors of the study amplified TCR beta CDR3 regions from RNA transcripts. HTBI primers were employed in a first-round RT-PCR of the TCR CDR3. A single record per CDR3 protein comes from TCRdb applying MiXCR to the multiplex PCR reads. The repertoire holds 90,000 to 120,000 distinct CDR3 sequences, with around a sixth as singletons. Input material: blood. This clonotype originated in a woman between 50 and 59 years old with Graves' hyperthyroidism.

The CDR3 region is CASSTTGGAFF. CDR3 nucleotides: TGTGCCAGCAGCACAACAGGGGGAGCTTTCTTT. The V call is TRBV4-2, the J call TRBJ1-1, with 8 bases matching TRBD1. The germline gives CDR1 LGHNA, CDR2 YNFKEQ. The CDR3 length is 11 residues. Unmatched junction bases numbered 3, after V lost 5 bases and J lost 10 bases.